Shown below are 16 T cell receptor beta chains from a single sample sequenced in a study of beta chain features in type 1 diabetes (dated by TCRdb to 2017 to 2018). Libraries came from the immunoSEQ multiplex PCR assay. The High Capacity cDNA Reverse Transcription Kit was used to reverse transcribe all of the isolated RNA, meaning that expressed TCRB transcripts were what got sequenced. Imported from immuneACCESS, the table was reduced by TCRdb to in-frame sequences with V and J called. These copies leave out some clones; in studies compared against another copy, an unresolved V gene accounts for under half, and the cause of the remainder is not known. For this sample the table gives about 240,000 clones, of which 25% to 30% were detected only once. The top ten clonotypes cover 4% of the sample. What was sequenced was central memory CD4+ T cells from blood. These receptors were taken from a man aged 25 to 40 in good health.

This clone has more than one count but fewer than ten. The chain combines TRBV7-2 with TRBJ2-3; D is uncertain. Germline values: CDR1 SGHTA, CDR2 FQGNSA. The CDR3 sequence is 11 residues long. The V gene lost 2 bases and the J gene lost 5 bases, with 2 bases spanning the gap. The CDR3 is CASSLQDTQYF. In DNA, the CDR3 is TGTGCCAGCAGCTTACAAGATACGCAGTATTTT.

This clone has only a few counts. This chain joins TRBV5-8 and TRBJ2-7; 9 nucleotides align to TRBD1. Germline assignment: CDR1 SGHTS and CDR2 YDEGEE. This CDR3 is built from 14 residues. With V trimmed by 3 bases and J by 5 bases, 6 bases remained unmatched. CDR3 DNA sequence: TGTGCCAGCAGCTCGGGACAGGGTACCCACGAGCAGTACTTC. This sequence encodes CASSSGQGTHEQYF. Full variable domain (remainder filled in from reference TRBV5-8 and TRBJ2-7): EAGVTQSPTHLIKTRGQQATLRCSPISGHTSVYWYQQALGLGLQFLLWYDEGEERNRGNFPPRFSGRQFPNYSSELNVNALELEDSALYLCASSSGQGTHEQYFGPGTRLTVT.

This clone was detected a few times. The chain couples TRBV19 to TRBJ1-5; TRBD1 is a possible D gene (5 bases). The CDR3 sequence is 14 residues long. The V end lost 4 bases, the J end lost 7 bases, and 14 bases lay between the germline ends. Germline-derived CDR1 and CDR2 are LNHDA and SQIVND (reference sequence). The CDR3, as DNA: TGTGCCAGTAGTACGGGACTTAATCAACAGCCCCAGCATTTT. Amino acid sequence: CASSTGLNQQPQHF.

The chain is built from TRBV10-3 and TRBJ1-2, with 9 bases matching TRBD1. V lost 6 bases and J lost 6; bases outside the gene matches: 5. This CDR3 comprises 13 residues. The germline gives CDR1 ENHRY, CDR2 SYGVKD. As DNA, the CDR3 is TGTGCCATCAGCGGGACAGGGTTCGATGGCTACACCTTC. Protein: CAISGTGFDGYTF.

The chain couples TRBV30 to TRBJ2-7; D is unresolved. CDR1 and CDR2 (germline): GTSNPN, SVGIG (reference sequence). The length of the CDR3 is 13 residues. V shed 0 bases and J shed 2 bases, with 8 bases lying between them. The CDR3 here is CAWSVMGTYEQYF. CDR3 nucleotide sequence: TGTGCCTGGAGTGTCATGGGGACCTACGAGCAGTACTTC.

The CDR3 sequence: CASSPTGGPSYEQYF. The CDR3, as DNA: TGTGCCAGCAGCCCCACCGGAGGGCCCTCCTACGAGCAGTACTTC. V usage is TRBV7-2 and J usage is TRBJ2-7; tentatively, D is TRBD2 (6 bases). Trimming took off 5 bases at V and 0 bases at J, with 14 bases between the two ends. The CDR3 runs 15 residues. Looked up from germline, CDR1 is SGHTA and CDR2 is FQGNSA.

The gene calls are TRBV7-2 and TRBJ1-6; 8 bases match TRBD1. Germline CDR1 SGHTA, CDR2 FQGNSA. The CDR3 has 16 residues. V lost 1 base and J lost 3; bases outside the gene matches: 2. CDR3 sequence: CASSLGTGIYNSPLHF. DNA for the CDR3: TGTGCCAGCAGCTTAGGGACAGGGATCTATAATTCACCCCTCCACTTT.

V gene TRBV6-1 combines with J gene TRBJ2-7; D not resolved. Germline CDR1 MNHNS, CDR2 SASEGT. The length of the CDR3 is 11 residues. Trimming took off 8 bases at V and 3 bases at J, with 8 bases between the two ends. In DNA form, the CDR3 reads TGTGCCAGCGCGAAGGGCTACGAGCAGTACTTC. Its protein is CASAKGYEQYF.

At least ten counts were recorded for this clone. The genes are TRBV6-5 and TRBJ1-2, with 8 bases lining up with TRBD1. The germline gives CDR1 MNHEY, CDR2 SVGAGI. The V gene end was trimmed by 2 bases and the J gene end by 6 bases; junction bases not matched to a gene: 2. CDR3 length: 13 residues. The DNA of the CDR3 is TGTGCCAGCAGTTACCAGGGGGCAGATGGCTACACCTTC. It encodes CASSYQGADGYTF.

The chain couples TRBV5-1 to TRBJ1-2; D remains unclear. The germline V and J ends were trimmed by 0 bases and 4 bases, with 10 bases remaining between them. The CDR3 runs 14 residues. Germline assignment: CDR1 SGHRS and CDR2 YFSETQ. The CDR3 coding sequence is TGCGCCAGCAGCTTGGAGGCCACAGCCTATGGCTACACCTTC. Encoded protein: CASSLEATAYGYTF.

This clone was counted between two and nine times. V and J are TRBV5-1 and TRBJ1-1; D is ambiguous. V was shortened by 4 bases and J by 1 base, with 11 bases between the two germline ends. The CDR3 runs 14 residues. Germline values: CDR1 SGHRS, CDR2 YFSETQ. CDR3 residues: CASSVGISNTEAFF. CDR3 DNA: TGCGCCAGCAGCGTGGGGATTTCGAACACTGAAGCTTTCTTT. The full variable domain, with the rest looked up from reference TRBV5-1 and TRBJ1-1, is KAGVTQTPRYLIKTRGQQVTLSCSPISGHRSVSWYQQTPGQGLQFLFEYFSETQRNKGNFPGRFSGRQFSNSRSEMNVSTLELGDSALYLCASSVGISNTEAFFGQGTRLTVV.

This clone was seen repeatedly, ten times or more. V is TRBV7-2 and J is TRBJ2-1; maybe TRBD2 (5 bases). Trimming removed 0 bases at V and 3 bases at J, with 6 bases between. Germline assignment: CDR1 SGHTA and CDR2 FQGNSA. The CDR3 runs 14 residues. The CDR3 protein is CASSLAGNYNEQFF. CDR3 sequence (DNA): TGTGCCAGCAGCTTAGCCGGGAACTACAATGAGCAGTTCTTC.

This clone was seen a handful of times. The chain couples TRBV28 to TRBJ2-3, with D possibly matching TRBD2 (6 bases). Germline V gene data show CDR1 as MDHEN and CDR2 as SYDVKM. The CDR3 totals 12 residues. The germline V and J ends were trimmed by 7 bases and 5 bases, with 10 bases remaining between them. The DNA for the CDR3 is TGTGCCAGCAAAGCGGGTCTAGATACGCAGTATTTT. Amino acid sequence: CASKAGLDTQYF. The full variable domain, its missing parts supplied by reference TRBV28 and TRBJ2-3, is DVKVTQSSRYLVKRTGEKVFLECVQDMDHENMFWYRQDPGLGLRLIYFSYDVKMKEKGDIPEGYSVSREKKERFSLILESASTNQTSMYLCASKAGLDTQYFGPGTRLTVL.

A few counts support this clone. The chain recombines TRBV23-1 with TRBJ1-2; a weak D match, TRBD1 (5 bases). TRBV23-1 is reported as an ORF; its role is uncertain. The CDR3 contains 16 residues. The V and J ends lost 0 bases and 4 bases respectively, with 15 bases between them. In DNA form, the CDR3 reads TGCGCCAGCAGTCAATCGACGGACATACAAGCCTATGGCTACACCTTC. This gives the protein CASSQSTDIQAYGYTF.

This clone was observed a handful of times. The gene calls are TRBV7-6 and TRBJ1-1; D not certain. The CDR3 has 14 amino acids. CDR1 and CDR2 from the germline V gene are SGHVS and FNYEAQ. V was clipped by 2 bases and J by 5 bases, with 12 bases between them. The CDR3 sequence is CASSLRRDQTEAFF. The CDR3 coding sequence is TGTGCCAGCAGCTTACGACGGGATCAGACTGAAGCTTTCTTT.

This clone came up a few times. The rearrangement joins TRBV18 to TRBJ2-5; D gene unclear. Germline V gene data show CDR1 as KGHSH and CDR2 as LQKENI. The CDR3 is 13 residues long. V dropped 4 bases and J dropped 5 bases, with 11 bases sitting between them. The CDR3 sequence is CASSQHEGETQYF. The CDR3 region has the DNA TGTGCCAGCTCACAACACGAAGGGGAGACCCAGTACTTC.